Listed below are T cell receptor beta chains from one sample, sequenced in a study of cytomegalovirus exposure and HLA in healthy donors. TCRdb's copy holds only in-frame clones and misses some; the assay was immunoSEQ multiplex PCR. This repertoire shows 60,000 to 100,000 clones, 78% found once; its top ten account for 1.5% to 2%. Sequenced: PBMCs. The receptors were sampled from a man in his forties or fifties in good health and CMV-seronegative. The CDR3 runs from the conserved cysteine through the conserved F or W. D genes are given only for firm matches. Clone size is not always given. Where it is, it says once, few, many or a class for expanded clones.

j_call v_call clone_size d_call cdr3_aa cdr3_nt
TRBJ2-1 TRBV10-3 NA TRBD2 CAISTSGNVYNEQFF TGTGCCATCAGTACTAGCGGGAATGTCTACAATGAGCAGTTCTTC
TRBJ1-2 TRBV6-5 NA NA CASSSLTGGYTF TGTGCCAGCAGTTCCCTAACAGGAGGCTACACCTTC
TRBJ2-2 TRBV2 NA TRBD2 CASTDPRTSGRADTGELFF TGTGCCAGCACCGACCCCAGGACTAGCGGGAGAGCAGACACCGGGGAGCTGTTTTTT
TRBJ1-2 TRBV10-3 NA NA CAISESLQNYGYTF TGTGCCATCAGTGAGTCGTTACAGAACTATGGCTACACCTTC
TRBJ1-1 TRBV12-5 NA NA CASGLAQGNTEAFF TGTGCTAGTGGTTTGGCCCAGGGAAACACTGAAGCTTTCTTT
TRBJ1-2 TRBV28 NA TRBD1 CAITPGQGAVGYTF TGTGCCATTACACCGGGACAGGGGGCGGTCGGCTACACCTTC
TRBJ2-1 TRBV2 NA TRBD2 CASSEDWREGVVEQFF TGTGCCAGCAGTGAAGACTGGCGGGAGGGCGTAGTAGAGCAGTTCTTC
TRBJ2-6 TRBV11-1 NA NA CASTLLASGANVLTF TGTGCCAGCACCCTCCTGGCCTCTGGGGCCAACGTCCTGACTTTC
TRBJ2-3 TRBV2 NA NA CASSTGLTDTQYF TGTGCCAGCAGTACGGGACTCACAGATACGCAGTATTTT
TRBJ2-7 TRBV29-1 few NA CSVGESYEQYF TGCAGCGTTGGTGAGTCCTACGAGCAGTACTTC
TRBJ2-1 TRBV9 NA TRBD1 CASSVVGQGREQFF TGTGCCAGCAGCGTAGTGGGACAGGGGCGTGAGCAGTTCTTC
TRBJ2-1 TRBV4-1 NA NA CASSQDPRAEQFF TGCGCCAGCAGCCAAGATCCCAGGGCTGAGCAGTTCTTC
TRBJ1-4 TRBV7-8 few NA CASSLDRPSTNEKLFF TGTGCCAGCAGCTTAGACAGACCGTCAACTAATGAAAAACTGTTTTTT
TRBJ2-7 TRBV7-9 NA TRBD2 CSSSFGTSKWDSYEQYF TGTTCCAGCAGCTTCGGGACTAGCAAATGGGACTCCTACGAGCAGTACTTC
TRBJ1-5 TRBV7-8 NA NA CASSLSVVPPQHF TGTGCCAGCAGCTTATCGGTTGTACCGCCCCAGCATTTT
TRBJ1-1 TRBV28 NA TRBD1 CASSTLQGRFEAFF TGTGCCAGCAGTACCCTACAGGGGAGGTTTGAAGCTTTCTTT
TRBJ1-1 TRBV14 NA NA CASSQVGGHTEAFF TGTGCCAGCAGCCAGGTGGGGGGGCACACTGAAGCTTTCTTT
TRBJ2-1 TRBV18 NA TRBD2 CASSPVAGGPLLNEQFF TGTGCCAGCTCACCCGTAGCGGGAGGGCCGCTTCTCAATGAGCAGTTCTTC
TRBJ2-5 TRBV27 NA TRBD1 CASNTVGGAQETQYF TGTGCCAGCAATACCGTAGGGGGCGCTCAAGAGACCCAGTACTTC
TRBJ2-1 TRBV25-1 NA NA CASSQQGGVIGEQFF TGTGCCAGCAGTCAACAGGGAGGGGTAATAGGGGAGCAGTTCTTC
TRBJ2-3 TRBV15 NA NA CATSRVSAGFGTDTQYF TGTGCCACCAGCAGAGTATCGGCGGGGTTCGGCACAGATACGCAGTATTTT
TRBJ1-2 TRBV6-5 few TRBD1 CASSSPDRGQIGYTF TGTGCCAGCAGTTCCCCCGACAGGGGTCAAATTGGCTACACCTTC
TRBJ2-6 TRBV18 NA NA CASSPASQSSGANVLTF TGTGCCAGCTCACCGGCTTCACAAAGCTCTGGGGCCAACGTCCTGACTTTC
TRBJ2-1 TRBV4-1 NA TRBD2 CASSQGGTTSYNEQFF TGCGCCAGCAGCCAAGGCGGGACTACTTCCTACAATGAGCAGTTCTTC
TRBJ1-1 TRBV5-5 NA NA CASSLTVWAAEAFF TGTGCCAGCAGCTTGACGGTTTGGGCCGCTGAAGCTTTCTTT
TRBJ1-1 TRBV6-1 NA NA CASGGSNEAFF TGTGCCAGCGGTGGGTCTAATGAAGCTTTCTTT
TRBJ1-3 TRBV5-4 NA TRBD1 CASSLGGQENTIYF TGTGCCAGCAGCTTGGGAGGACAGGAAAACACCATATATTTT
TRBJ1-2 TRBV20-1 NA NA CSAKGDYGYTF TGCAGTGCAAAGGGAGACTATGGCTACACCTTC
TRBJ2-2 TRBV6-1 few TRBD2 CASKGLAGNTGELFF TGTGCCAGCAAGGGACTAGCGGGGAACACCGGGGAGCTGTTTTTT
TRBJ2-7 TRBV6-6 few NA CASSYPPGYEQYF TGTGCCAGCAGTTACCCTCCGGGCTACGAGCAGTACTTC
TRBJ2-7 TRBV7-9 NA NA CASQLDSYEQYF TGTGCCAGTCAACTAGACTCCTACGAGCAGTACTTC
TRBJ2-7 TRBV7-9 few TRBD2 CASSLGLAGDKYF TGTGCCAGCAGCTTGGGACTAGCGGGAGATAAGTACTTC
TRBJ2-2 TRBV4-1 NA NA CASSPGSVPRVELFF TGCGCCAGCAGCCCCGGGAGCGTGCCACGAGTGGAGCTGTTTTTT
TRBJ2-1 TRBV11-2 NA TRBD1 CASTPPGRGNEQFF TGTGCCAGCACCCCCCCGGGCAGGGGGAATGAGCAGTTCTTC
TRBJ1-2 TRBV2 NA NA CASSEFLGGYTF TGTGCCAGCAGTGAATTCCTAGGAGGCTACACCTTC